The 26 T cell receptor beta chains given below trace back to one sample, sequenced in a study of T cell responses to AZD1222 COVID-19 vaccine. Assay: immunoSEQ multiplex PCR; the TCRdb copy retains only in-frame clones and omits some. Of approximately 120,000 clones in the sample, 90% were seen once. Here the sequenced sample was peripheral blood, taken on day 0 of AZD1222 vaccination. These receptor sequences come from an adult in good health.

The chain recombines TRBV10-3 with TRBJ2-1; 9 bases are a match to TRBD1. Trimming took 4 bases from V and 5 from J; bases not matched to a gene: 3. CDR1 and CDR2 (germline): ENHRY, SYGVKD. The CDR3 loop spans 14 amino acids. This CDR3 is CAISAGTGNNEQFF. In DNA form, the CDR3 reads TGTGCCATCAGTGCAGGGACAGGGAACAATGAGCAGTTCTTC.

In DNA, the CDR3 is TGTGCCAGCAGCCAAGGCCCTAGGGATCAGCCCCAGCATTTT. This encodes CASSQGPRDQPQHF. V and J are TRBV14 and TRBJ1-5; D unresolved. The length of the CDR3 is 14 residues. Per germline, CDR1 SGHDN and CDR2 FVKESK. Between the trimmed V and J ends, which lost 1 base and 5 bases, there was a span of 9 bases. The entire variable domain, with the rest obtained from reference TRBV14 and TRBJ1-5, is as follows: EAGVTQFPSHSVIEKGQTVTLRCDPISGHDNLYWYRRVMGKEIKFLLHFVKESKQDESGMPNNRFLAERTGGTYSTLKVQPAELEDSGVYFCASSQGPRDQPQHFGDGTRLSIL.

This chain links TRBV4-1 with TRBJ2-7; perhaps TRBD2 as D (5 bases). CDR1 and CDR2 from the germline V gene are MGHRA and YSYEKL. The ends were cut back, 4 bases at V and 5 bases at J, with 21 bases in the middle. The CDR3 is 16 amino acids. The chain's CDR3 is CASSREPQEGSNEQYF. The CDR3 DNA is TGCGCCAGCAGCCGGGAACCCCAAGAGGGTAGCAACGAGCAGTACTTC.

The V and J genes are TRBV9 and TRBJ2-2; D unclear. CDR1 is SGDLS, CDR2 YYNGEE, per germline. V lost 0 bases and J lost 7, with 7 bases in between. The CDR3 contains 13 residues. The CDR3 is CASSVGSVGELFF. CDR3 nucleotides: TGTGCCAGCAGCGTAGGCAGTGTCGGGGAGCTGTTTTTT.

The chain recombines TRBV6-5 with TRBJ2-6; unclear D gene. CDR1 and CDR2 (germline): MNHEY, SVGAGI. Trimming cost V 0 bases and J 9 bases, with 15 bases left between them. The CDR3 covers 16 residues. CDR3 bases: TGTGCCAGCAGTTACTCAGCTAGAAGCAAGTACAACGTCCTGACTTTC. It specifies CASSYSARSKYNVLTF.

Turning to this clone: Other DNA sequences within the sample encode an identical CDR3. This chain links TRBV4-1 with TRBJ2-7; D uncertain. This CDR3 is 13 amino acids long. Per germline, CDR1 MGHRA and CDR2 YSYEKL. V lost 1 base, J lost 4 bases, and 8 bases lay in between. CDR3 in amino acids: CASSQAPEYEQYF. The DNA of the CDR3 is TGCGCCAGCAGCCAAGCCCCAGAATACGAGCAGTACTTC.

This chain connects TRBV3-1 (or the pseudogene TRBV3-2) to TRBJ2-2; 13 bases agree with TRBD2. CDR1 LGHDT and CDR2 YNNKEL come from the germline V gene (reference sequence). The CDR3 is 17 residues long. V lost 5 bases, J lost 4 bases, and 7 bases stayed unmatched. In nucleotides, the CDR3 is TGTGCCAGCAGCTTACTAGCGGGAGGGCACGGCACCGGGGAGCTGTTTTTT. Its protein is CASSLLAGGHGTGELFF.

V gene TRBV28 combines with J gene TRBJ2-5, with no clear D. The germline CDR1 and CDR2 sequences are MDHEN and SYDVKM. The CDR3 is 12 residues long. Trimming took 3 bases from V and 1 from J, leaving 3 bases between them. In nucleotides, the CDR3 is TGTGCCAGCAGTTTGACCCAAGAGACCCAGTACTTC. The encoded protein is CASSLTQETQYF.

V usage is TRBV5-6 and J usage is TRBJ2-2; the D is unclear. The V gene's germline CDR1 is SGHDT and CDR2 YYEEEE. The CDR3 totals 13 residues. V shed 1 base and J shed 5 bases, with 6 bases lying between them. CDR3 sequence: CASSLPHTGELFF. CDR3 nucleotides: TGTGCCAGCAGCTTGCCGCATACCGGGGAGCTGTTTTTT.

V is TRBV21-1 and J is TRBJ2-6; TRBD2 is taken as the D call from the table, unchecked against the DNA. TRBV21-1 is a pseudogene locus. This CDR3 has 15 amino acids. DNA of the CDR3: TGTGCCAGCAGCGTACTCGAATCTGGGGCCAACGTCCTGACTTTC. This codes for CASSVLESGANVLTF.

This sequence joins TRBV28 and TRBJ2-7; D is possibly TRBD2 (5 bases). The CDR3 covers 12 residues. Germline V gene data show CDR1 as MDHEN and CDR2 as SYDVKM. For the CDR3, the DNA is TGTGTCTGCAGATCTAGCCGAAACGAGCAGTACTTC. This sequence encodes CVCRSSRNEQYF.

V and J are TRBV7-2 and TRBJ2-1; D is possibly TRBD2 (7 bases). The V end lost 1 base, the J end lost 7 bases, and 17 bases lay between the germline ends. The CDR3 consists of 16 residues. Germline CDR1 SGHTA, CDR2 FQGNSA. The CDR3 DNA reads TGTGCCAGCAGCTTAGAGGGGGGGAAGTGGGGAAATGAGCAGTTCTTC. Translating gives CASSLEGGKWGNEQFF.

J is TRBJ1-5 and V is TRBV6-6; unclear D gene. Germline lookup yields CDR1 MNHNY and CDR2 SVGAGI (reference sequence). Trimming pared 7 bases from V and 4 bases from J, leaving 8 bases between. This CDR3 region has 12 residues. CDR3 region: CASKDGNQPQHF. The CDR3 DNA follows: TGTGCCAGCAAGGACGGGAATCAGCCCCAGCATTTT.

V usage is TRBV6-5 and J usage is TRBJ2-7, with TRBD1 identical over 9 bases. Germline V CDR1 and CDR2: MNHEY, SVGAGI. This CDR3 spans 15 amino acids. Trimming took 2 bases from V and 3 from J; bases not matched to a gene: 5. In nucleotides, the CDR3 is TGTGCCAGCAGTTACGCGCCGGGACAGGGCTACGAGCAGTACTTC. This translates into CASSYAPGQGYEQYF.

The chain joins TRBV28 to TRBJ1-5, with D perhaps TRBD1 (5 bases). This CDR3 comprises 14 residues. With 6 bases removed from V and 6 bases from J, the gap between germline ends came to 15 bases. Germline CDR1 is MDHEN and CDR2 is SYDVKM. CDR3 sequence: CASSRGGGTQPQHF. CDR3 nucleotide sequence: TGTGCCAGCAGCCGTGGGGGGGGTACTCAGCCCCAGCATTTT. The full variable domain, rest sourced from reference TRBV28 and TRBJ1-5, is DVKVTQSSRYLVKRTGEKVFLECVQDMDHENMFWYRQDPGLGLRLIYFSYDVKMKEKGDIPEGYSVSREKKERFSLILESASTNQTSMYLCASSRGGGTQPQHFGDGTRLSIL.

The V gene is TRBV19, the J gene TRBJ2-6; the D is unclear. V lost 3 bases to trimming and J lost 4 bases, with 7 bases between them. The germline gives CDR1 LNHDA, CDR2 SQIVND (reference sequence). This CDR3 spans 14 amino acids. The chain's CDR3 is CASSMESGANVLTF. DNA of the CDR3: TGTGCCAGTAGTATGGAATCCGGGGCCAACGTCCTGACTTTC.

On this clone: Germline and junction disagree at one end, which may indicate a read error. J is TRBJ2-7 and V is TRBV9; no firm D call. Germline CDR1 and CDR2: SGDLS and YYNGEE. This CDR3 contains 13 residues. The CDR3 spells CASSVEPGYGQYF. CDR3 sequence (DNA): TGTGCCAGCAGCGTAGAGCCCGGGTACGGGCAGTACTTC.

This chain links TRBV4-1 with TRBJ2-2; the D gene is possibly TRBD2 (6 bases). This CDR3 has 15 amino acids. Germline V lookup: CDR1 MGHRA, CDR2 YSYEKL. The ends were cut back, 3 bases at V and 7 bases at J, with 15 bases in the middle. The DNA of the CDR3 is TGCGCCAGCAGCCACCTCGGGAGTCGGGACGGGGAGCTGTTTTTT. Protein sequence: CASSHLGSRDGELFF.

The chain recombines TRBV19 with TRBJ2-3, with 7 nucleotides matching TRBD1. This CDR3 has 16 residues. Looked up from germline, CDR1 is LNHDA and CDR2 is SQIVND (reference sequence). V lost 3 bases to trimming and J lost 6 bases; unmatched junction nucleotides: 12. The CDR3 sequence: CASSIAGQAPLDTQYF. The CDR3 nucleotides are TGTGCCAGTAGTATTGCCGGACAGGCCCCCTTGGATACGCAGTATTTT.

The chain is built from TRBV24-1 and TRBJ2-1, with 8 nucleotides matching TRBD2. This CDR3 contains 16 residues. V lost 3 bases to trimming and J lost 7 bases; unmatched junction nucleotides: 10. The germline gives CDR1 KGHDR, CDR2 SFDVKD. This chain's CDR3 is CATSDPSPGGRNEQFF. DNA of the CDR3: TGTGCCACCAGTGATCCCTCCCCGGGAGGGCGGAATGAGCAGTTCTTC.

The genes are TRBV5-1 and TRBJ2-7; possibly TRBD1 for D (5 bases). The CDR3 is 18 residues long. V shed 4 bases and J shed 2 bases, with 25 bases lying between them. Germline V gene data show CDR1 as SGHRS and CDR2 as YFSETQ. This chain's CDR3 is CASSPGPELTDWTYEQYF. Written as DNA, the CDR3 is TGCGCCAGCAGCCCGGGTCCCGAGTTGACAGACTGGACCTACGAGCAGTACTTC.

This rearrangement joins TRBV5-1 to TRBJ1-3; TRBD1 agrees at 7 bases. This CDR3 comprises 15 residues. Germline values: CDR1 SGHRS, CDR2 YFSETQ. The J segment lost 0 bases and the V segment lost 4 bases, leaving 4 bases of the junction unmatched. The DNA of the CDR3 is TGCGCCAGCAGCCCTGACAGGGACTCTGGAAACACCATATATTTT. Translating gives CASSPDRDSGNTIYF. The variable domain in full, completed from reference TRBV5-1 and TRBJ1-3, reads KAGVTQTPRYLIKTRGQQVTLSCSPISGHRSVSWYQQTPGQGLQFLFEYFSETQRNKGNFPGRFSGRQFSNSRSEMNVSTLELGDSALYLCASSPDRDSGNTIYFGEGSWLTVV.

The chain links TRBV27 to TRBJ2-5; 9 bases fit TRBD1. Germline loops: CDR1 MNHEY, CDR2 SMNVEV (reference sequence). The CDR3 length is 13 residues. V was pared by 6 bases and J by 4 bases, with 3 bases of the junction left unmatched. CDR3 residues: CASRGTGTETQYF. CDR3 DNA: TGTGCCAGCAGAGGGACAGGGACAGAGACCCAGTACTTC.

V gene TRBV18 combines with J gene TRBJ2-1, with 7 bases aligning to TRBD1. J gave up 9 bases and V 1 base, and 6 bases lay outside the gene matches. The CDR3 runs 14 residues. Germline loops: CDR1 KGHSH, CDR2 LQKENI. This chain's CDR3 is CASSPQGARGEQFF. The CDR3 DNA is TGTGCCAGCTCACCACAGGGGGCGAGGGGTGAGCAGTTCTTC.

The gene calls are TRBV28 and TRBJ2-5, with TRBD1 identical over 7 bases. CDR1 and CDR2 (germline): MDHEN, SYDVKM. There are 13 residues in the CDR3. The trim removed 7 bases at V and 2 bases at J, leaving 4 bases unmatched. CDR3 sequence (DNA): TGTGCCAGCACCTGGGACAGACAAGAGACCCAGTACTTC. Translating it yields CASTWDRQETQYF.

This rearrangement joins TRBV27 to TRBJ1-2; no clear D. The V gene lost 5 bases and the J gene lost 6 bases, with 16 bases spanning the gap. The CDR3 loop spans 14 amino acids. Germline V gene data show CDR1 as MNHEY and CDR2 as SMNVEV (reference sequence). The CDR3, as DNA: TGTGCCAGCAGTCCAAACTTCGACGGAAATGGCTACACCTTC. Protein sequence: CASSPNFDGNGYTF.